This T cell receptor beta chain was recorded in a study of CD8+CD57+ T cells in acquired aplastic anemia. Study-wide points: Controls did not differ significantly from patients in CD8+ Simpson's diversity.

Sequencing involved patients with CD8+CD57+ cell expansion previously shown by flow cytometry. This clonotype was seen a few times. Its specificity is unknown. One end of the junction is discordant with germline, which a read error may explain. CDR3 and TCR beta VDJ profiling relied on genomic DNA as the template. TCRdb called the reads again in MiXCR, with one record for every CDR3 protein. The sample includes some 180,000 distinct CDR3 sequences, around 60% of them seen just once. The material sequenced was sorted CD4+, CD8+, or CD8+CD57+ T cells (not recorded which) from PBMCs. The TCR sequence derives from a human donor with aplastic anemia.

The CDR3 loop reads CASGRSYNSPLHF. The CDR3 region has the DNA TGTGCCAGCGGGCGTAGTTATAATTCGCCCCTCCACTTT. This rearrangement joins TRBV10-3 to TRBJ1-6; D gene ambiguous. The germline V gene has CDR1 ENHRY and CDR2 SYGVKD. The CDR3 length is 13 residues.